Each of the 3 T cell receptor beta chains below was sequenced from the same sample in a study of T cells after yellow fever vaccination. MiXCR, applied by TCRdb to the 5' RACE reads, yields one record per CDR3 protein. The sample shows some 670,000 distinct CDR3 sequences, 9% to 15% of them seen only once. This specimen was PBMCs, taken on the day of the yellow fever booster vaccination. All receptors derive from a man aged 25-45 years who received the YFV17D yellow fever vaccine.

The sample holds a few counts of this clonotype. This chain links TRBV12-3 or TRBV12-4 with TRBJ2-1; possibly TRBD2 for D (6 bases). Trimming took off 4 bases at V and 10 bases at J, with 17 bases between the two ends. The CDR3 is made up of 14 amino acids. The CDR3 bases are TGTGCCAGCAGTTACTCCAGTGGGGGGAGGGAGCAGTTCTTC. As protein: CASSYSSGGREQFF.

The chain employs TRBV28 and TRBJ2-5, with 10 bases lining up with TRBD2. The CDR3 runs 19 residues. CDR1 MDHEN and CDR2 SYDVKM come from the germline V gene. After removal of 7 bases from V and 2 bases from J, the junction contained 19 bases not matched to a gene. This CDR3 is CASNAPSGRAGGGQETQYF. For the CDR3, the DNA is TGTGCCAGCAATGCGCCAAGCGGGAGGGCCGGAGGTGGACAAGAGACCCAGTACTTC.

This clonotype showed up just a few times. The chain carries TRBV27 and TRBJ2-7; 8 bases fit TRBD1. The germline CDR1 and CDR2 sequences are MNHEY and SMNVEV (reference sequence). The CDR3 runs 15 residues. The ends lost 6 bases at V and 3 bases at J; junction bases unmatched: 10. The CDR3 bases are TGTGCCAGCAGCCGACCGGACAGGGCGGGCTACGAGCAGTACTTC. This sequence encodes CASSRPDRAGYEQYF.